This TCR beta chain stems from a study of CD8 T cells in Susac syndrome. The germline V and J ends were trimmed by 5 bases and 4 bases, with 20 bases remaining between them. The CDR3 runs to 15 residues. Germline lookup yields CDR1 DFQATT and CDR2 SNEGSKA (reference sequence). RNA in amounts of roughly 0.5 to 1 ug was reverse transcribed with random hexamers. Using its own MiXCR run on the immunoSEQ multiplex PCR reads, TCRdb lists one record per CDR3 protein. Seen here are some 190,000 distinct CDR3 sequences, 90% to 95% observed once, and the top ten hold 0.1%. The clonotype originates from a human donor in good health. V gene TRBV20-1 combines with J gene TRBJ2-5, with D possibly matching TRBD2 (6 bases). Material for sequencing was CD4+ T cells from PBMCs. The CDR3 loop is CSAERNGGETETQYF. Here the CDR3 DNA reads TGCAGTGCTGAAAGAAACGGGGGAGAAACAGAGACCCAGTACTTC.